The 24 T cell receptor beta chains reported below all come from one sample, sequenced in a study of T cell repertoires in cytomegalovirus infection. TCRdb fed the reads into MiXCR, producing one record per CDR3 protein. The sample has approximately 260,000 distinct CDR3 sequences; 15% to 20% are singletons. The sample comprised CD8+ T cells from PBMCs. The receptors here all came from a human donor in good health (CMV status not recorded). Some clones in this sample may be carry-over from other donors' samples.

For the CDR3, the DNA is TGTGCCAGCAGCTCCCTGACAGCGAACACTGAAGCTTTCTTT. Protein product: CASSSLTANTEAFF. The chain couples TRBV7-9 to TRBJ1-1, with D possibly TRBD1 on 5 matching bases. CDR3 length: 14 residues. Germline CDR1 is SEHNR and CDR2 is FQNEAQ (reference sequence). Trimming left V 4 bases short and J 1 base short, with 10 bases between.

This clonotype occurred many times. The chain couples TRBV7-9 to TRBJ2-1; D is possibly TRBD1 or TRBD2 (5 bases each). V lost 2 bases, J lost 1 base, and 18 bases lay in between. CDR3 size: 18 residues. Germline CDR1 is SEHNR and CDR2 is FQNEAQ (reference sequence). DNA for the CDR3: TGTGCCAGCAGCTTAACCGGGGCGCCGGGGAAGTCCTACAATGAGCAGTTCTTC. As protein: CASSLTGAPGKSYNEQFF.

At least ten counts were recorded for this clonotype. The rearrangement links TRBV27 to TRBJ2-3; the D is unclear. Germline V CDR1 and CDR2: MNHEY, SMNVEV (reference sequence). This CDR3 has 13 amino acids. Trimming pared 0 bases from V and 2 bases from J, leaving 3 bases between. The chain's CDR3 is CASSLSDTDTQYF. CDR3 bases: TGTGCCAGCAGTTTATCGGACACAGATACGCAGTATTTT.

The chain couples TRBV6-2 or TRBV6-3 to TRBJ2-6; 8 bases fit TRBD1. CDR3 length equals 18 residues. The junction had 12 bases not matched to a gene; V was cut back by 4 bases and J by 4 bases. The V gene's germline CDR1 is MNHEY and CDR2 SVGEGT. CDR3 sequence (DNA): TGTGCCAGCAGTTCCGACGTGGACAGGGTGAGAGGGGCCAACGTCCTGACTTTC. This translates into CASSSDVDRVRGANVLTF.

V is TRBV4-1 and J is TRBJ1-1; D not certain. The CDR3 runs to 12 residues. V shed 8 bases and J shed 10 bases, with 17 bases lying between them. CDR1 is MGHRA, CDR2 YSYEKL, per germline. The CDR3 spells CASGGPKAGAFF. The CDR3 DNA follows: TGCGCCAGCGGAGGGCCAAAAGCGGGAGCTTTCTTT.

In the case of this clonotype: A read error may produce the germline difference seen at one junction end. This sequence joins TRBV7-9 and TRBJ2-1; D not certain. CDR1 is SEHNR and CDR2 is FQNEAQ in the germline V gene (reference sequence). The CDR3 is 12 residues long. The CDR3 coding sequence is TGTGCCAGCAGCCCACGTTACAGTGAGCAGTTCTTC. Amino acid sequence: CASSPRYSEQFF.

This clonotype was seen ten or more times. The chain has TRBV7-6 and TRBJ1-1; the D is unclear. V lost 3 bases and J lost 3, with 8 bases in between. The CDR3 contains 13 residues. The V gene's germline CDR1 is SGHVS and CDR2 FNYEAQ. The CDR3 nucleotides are TGTGCCAGCAGCTTGGACGGAGACACTGAAGCTTTCTTT. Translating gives CASSLDGDTEAFF.

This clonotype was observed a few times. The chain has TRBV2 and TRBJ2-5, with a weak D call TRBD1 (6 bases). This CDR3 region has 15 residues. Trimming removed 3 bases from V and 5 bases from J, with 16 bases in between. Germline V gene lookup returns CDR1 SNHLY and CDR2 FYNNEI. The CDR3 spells CASSDLPGHWETQYF. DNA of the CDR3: TGTGCCAGCAGTGATCTCCCGGGACATTGGGAGACCCAGTACTTC.

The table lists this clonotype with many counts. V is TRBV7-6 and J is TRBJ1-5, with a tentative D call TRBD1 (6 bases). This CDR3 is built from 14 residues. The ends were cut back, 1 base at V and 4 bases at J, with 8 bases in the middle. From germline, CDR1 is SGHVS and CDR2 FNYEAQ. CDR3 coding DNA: TGTGCCAGCAGCTTAGATACAGGGAATCAGCCCCAGCATTTT. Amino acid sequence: CASSLDTGNQPQHF.

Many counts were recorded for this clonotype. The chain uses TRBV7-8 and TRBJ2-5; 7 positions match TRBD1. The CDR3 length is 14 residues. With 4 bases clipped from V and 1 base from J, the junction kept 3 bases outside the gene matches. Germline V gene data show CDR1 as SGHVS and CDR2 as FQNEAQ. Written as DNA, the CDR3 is TGTGCCAGCAGCTCTCGACAGGGCCAAGAGACCCAGTACTTC. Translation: CASSSRQGQETQYF.

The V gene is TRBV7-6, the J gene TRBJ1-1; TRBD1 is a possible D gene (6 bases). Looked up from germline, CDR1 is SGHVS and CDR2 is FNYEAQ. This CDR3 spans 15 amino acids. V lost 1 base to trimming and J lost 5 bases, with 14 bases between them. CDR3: CASSLGPAGETEAFF. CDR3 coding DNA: TGTGCCAGCAGCTTAGGACCCGCAGGGGAAACTGAAGCTTTCTTT.

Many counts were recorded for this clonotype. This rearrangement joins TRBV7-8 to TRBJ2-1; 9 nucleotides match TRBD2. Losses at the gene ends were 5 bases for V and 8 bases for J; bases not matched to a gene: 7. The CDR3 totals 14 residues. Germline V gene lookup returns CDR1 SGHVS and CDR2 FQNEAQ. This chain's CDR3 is CASSLRGLAHEQFF. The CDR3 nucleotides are TGTGCCAGCAGCCTAAGGGGACTAGCACATGAGCAGTTCTTC.

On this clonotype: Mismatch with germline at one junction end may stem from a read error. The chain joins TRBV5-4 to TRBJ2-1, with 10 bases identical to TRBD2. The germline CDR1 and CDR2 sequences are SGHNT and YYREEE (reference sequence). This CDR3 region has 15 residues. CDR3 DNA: TGTGCCAGCAGCAGGACTAGCGGCGAGAAGGATGAGCAGATCTTC. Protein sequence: CASSRTSGEKDEQIF.

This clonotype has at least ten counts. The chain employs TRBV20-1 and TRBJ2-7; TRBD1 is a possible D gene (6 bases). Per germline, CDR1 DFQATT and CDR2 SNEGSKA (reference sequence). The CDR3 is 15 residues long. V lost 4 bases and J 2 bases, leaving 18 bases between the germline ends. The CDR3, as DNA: TGCAGTGCTACTAACCGGGACACCGAAACCTACGAGCAGTACTTC. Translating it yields CSATNRDTETYEQYF.

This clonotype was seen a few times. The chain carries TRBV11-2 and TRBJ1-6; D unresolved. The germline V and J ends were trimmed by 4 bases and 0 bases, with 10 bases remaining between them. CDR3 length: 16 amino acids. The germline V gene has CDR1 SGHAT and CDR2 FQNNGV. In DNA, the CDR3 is TGTGCCAGCAGCTCTATCAGGAGCTCCTATAATTCACCCCTCCACTTT. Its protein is CASSSIRSSYNSPLHF.

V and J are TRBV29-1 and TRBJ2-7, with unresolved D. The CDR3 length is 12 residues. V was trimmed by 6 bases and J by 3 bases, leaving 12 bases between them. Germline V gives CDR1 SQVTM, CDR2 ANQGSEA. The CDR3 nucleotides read TGCAGCGTGGGCAGGACGGGCTACGAGCAGTACTTC. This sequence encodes CSVGRTGYEQYF.

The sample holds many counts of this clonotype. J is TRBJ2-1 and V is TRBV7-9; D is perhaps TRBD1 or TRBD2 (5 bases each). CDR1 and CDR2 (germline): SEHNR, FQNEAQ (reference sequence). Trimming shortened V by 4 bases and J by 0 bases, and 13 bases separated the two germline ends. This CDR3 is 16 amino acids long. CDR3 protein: CASSSLEGYSYNEQFF. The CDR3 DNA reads TGTGCCAGCAGCTCGTTAGAGGGGTACTCCTACAATGAGCAGTTCTTC. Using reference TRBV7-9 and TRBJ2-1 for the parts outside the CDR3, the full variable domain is DTGVSQNPRHKITKRGQNVTFRCDPISEHNRLYWYRQTLGQGPEFLTYFQNEAQLEKSRLLSDRFSAERPKGSFSTLEIQRTEQGDSAMYLCASSSLEGYSYNEQFFGPGTRLTVL.

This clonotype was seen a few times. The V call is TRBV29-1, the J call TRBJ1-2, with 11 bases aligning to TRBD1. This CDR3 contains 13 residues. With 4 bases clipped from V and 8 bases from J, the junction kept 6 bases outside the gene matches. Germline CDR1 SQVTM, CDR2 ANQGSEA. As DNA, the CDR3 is TGCAGCGTTGGGACAGGGGGCGTCGGGGGCTACACCTTC. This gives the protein CSVGTGGVGGYTF.

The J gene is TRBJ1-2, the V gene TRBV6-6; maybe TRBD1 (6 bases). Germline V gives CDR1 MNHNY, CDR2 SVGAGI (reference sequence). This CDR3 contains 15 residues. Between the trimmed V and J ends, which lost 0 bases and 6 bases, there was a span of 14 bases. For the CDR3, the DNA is TGTGCCAGCAGTTACTCCCCTACAGGGACGAATGGCTACACCTTC. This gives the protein CASSYSPTGTNGYTF.

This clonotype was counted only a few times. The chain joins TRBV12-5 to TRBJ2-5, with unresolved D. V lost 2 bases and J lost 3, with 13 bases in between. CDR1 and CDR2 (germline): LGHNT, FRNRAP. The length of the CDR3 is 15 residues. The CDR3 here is CASGLPSAGKETQYF. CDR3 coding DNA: TGTGCTAGTGGTTTGCCTTCCGCAGGAAAAGAGACCCAGTACTTC.

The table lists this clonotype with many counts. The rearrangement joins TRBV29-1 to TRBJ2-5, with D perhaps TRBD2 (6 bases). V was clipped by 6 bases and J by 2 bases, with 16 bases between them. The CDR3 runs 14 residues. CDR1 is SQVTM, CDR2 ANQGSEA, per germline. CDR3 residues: CSVETGEQQETQYF. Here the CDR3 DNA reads TGCAGCGTGGAGACGGGGGAGCAGCAAGAGACCCAGTACTTC.

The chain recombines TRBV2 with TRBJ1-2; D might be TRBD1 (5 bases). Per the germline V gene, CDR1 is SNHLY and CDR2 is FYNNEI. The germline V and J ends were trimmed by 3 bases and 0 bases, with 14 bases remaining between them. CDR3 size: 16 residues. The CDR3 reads CASSEKGRATNYGYTF. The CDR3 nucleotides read TGTGCCAGCAGTGAGAAGGGCAGGGCGACTAACTATGGCTACACCTTC.

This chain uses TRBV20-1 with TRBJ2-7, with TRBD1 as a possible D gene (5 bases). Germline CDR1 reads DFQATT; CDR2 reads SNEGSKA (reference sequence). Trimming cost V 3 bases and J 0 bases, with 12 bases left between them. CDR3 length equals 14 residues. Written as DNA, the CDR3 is TGCAGTGCTAGGGTACAGGAAAGCTCCTACGAGCAGTACTTC. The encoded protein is CSARVQESSYEQYF.

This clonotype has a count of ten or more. The CDR3: CASSARTGGREKLFF. The CDR3 bases are TGTGCCAGCAGCGCGAGGACAGGGGGCAGGGAAAAACTGTTTTTT. V is TRBV7-8 and J is TRBJ1-4; 11 bases are shared with TRBD1. Germline V gene data show CDR1 as SGHVS and CDR2 as FQNEAQ. Losses at the gene ends were 5 bases for V and 8 bases for J; bases not matched to a gene: 7. The CDR3 sequence is 15 residues long.